Given below is one T cell receptor beta chain in context. This sample was taken from a study of beta chain features in type 1 diabetes. Since all of the isolated RNA was reverse transcribed, expressed TCRB transcripts were what got sequenced. Libraries were prepared by immunoSEQ multiplex PCR; TCRdb keeps only in-frame clonotypes and omits some of them. This sample yields about 290,000 clones, of which 7% to 9% are seen a single time; under 1.3% belongs to the top ten. CD4+ naive, central memory, regulatory and stem cell-like memory subsets were isolated by sorting on CD45RO/CCR7/CD25/CD127/CD95/CD27. CDR1 and CDR2 (germline): SGHNT, YYREEE (reference sequence). The CDR3 sequence is 12 residues long. V gave up 0 bases and J gave up 7 bases, with 5 bases separating them.

V usage is TRBV5-4 and J usage is TRBJ2-1; no clear D gene. Sequenced material: central memory CD4+ T cells from blood. The origin of this receptor is a woman aged 18-29 years in good health. This CDR3 reads CASSLAPNEQFF. In DNA form, the CDR3 reads TGTGCCAGCAGCTTGGCTCCTAATGAGCAGTTCTTC.